The following is a TCR beta chain sequence with its context. This specimen comes from a study of blood T cell repertoires in COVID-19. The table came from immunoSEQ multiplex PCR; TCRdb's copy has only in-frame clones and leaves some out. This repertoire shows 150,000 to 200,000 clones, around 92% found once; its top ten account for approximately 3%. Germline CDR1 and CDR2: SGHVS and FNYEAQ. With 2 bases clipped from V and 2 bases from J, the junction kept 10 bases outside the gene matches. This CDR3 contains 19 residues. The sequenced sample consisted of peripheral blood. The rearrangement links TRBV7-6 to TRBJ2-1; 12 bases fit TRBD1. The TCR originated in a man aged 55 to 70 with acute or convalescent COVID-19. CDR3 in amino acids: CASSLRGQGALKTYNEQFF. The CDR3 DNA follows: TGTGCCAGCAGCTTACGGGGACAGGGGGCCCTTAAAACCTACAATGAGCAGTTCTTC. The full variable domain, its missing parts supplied by reference TRBV7-6 and TRBJ2-1, is GAGVSQSPRYKVTKRGQDVALRCDPISGHVSLYWYRQALGQGPEFLTYFNYEAQQDKSGLPNDRFSAERPEGSISTLTIQRTEQRDSAMYRCASSLRGQGALKTYNEQFFGPGTRLTVL.